This T cell receptor beta chain derives from a study of cytomegalovirus exposure and HLA in healthy donors (dated by TCRdb to the late 2010s). At the level of the whole study: An earlier analysis of roughly 570 of the donors reported roughly 300 Gb of sequence data and around 100 million unique TCR beta sequences obtained from about 180 million T cells. Among the approximately 400 genotyped donors, approximately 81% belonged to the genetic ancestry cluster associated with self-reported Caucasian donors. To predict cytomegalovirus infection status, the study combined high-throughput TCR immunosequencing, statistical association of individual TCRs with disease status, and machine learning. The aim of the study was to test whether cataloging public T cell receptors could identify signatures of past pathogen exposure. An early release covering some 640 HLA-typed donors comprised 250 to 350 gigabases of sequencing data and approximately 85 million unique TCR sequences. On average, approximately 250,000 unique TCR beta nucleotide sequences were sequenced per donor among some 430 genotyped donors of the cohort, with 15% to 20% of those sequences being non-productive. Class I and class II HLA loci were covered by the typing at four-digit resolution. In the later analysis, no new phenotypic data were used to find candidate immune exposures; instead, reliance was placed on TCR beta sequences and their occurrence across donors. Using immunosequencing, the study profiled T cell repertoires from 550 to 750 subjects and related those repertoires to cytomegalovirus serostatus. An earlier analysis of several hundred of the donors applied high-throughput TCR beta sequencing to assess whether each TCR beta V gene segment acted as functional or pseudogenic. A later analysis re-examined previously published TCR beta repertoires from over 500 donors and added high-resolution HLA genotyping to investigate patterns of TCR occurrence. The number of typed donors differed by locus: about 620-630 for A, B, C, DRB1 and DQB1; some 500 for DQA1; some 610 for DPA1; and approximately 450 for DPB1. A handful of DR-DQ haplotypes were handled as single units for association and clustering because linkage in the cohort was strong. Besides the first cohort of around 670 subjects, a separate validation cohort made up of roughly 120 different subjects was used. A later genetic analysis used genome-wide SNP genotypes for about 65% of the 666 donors, treating that subset as a discovery cohort. All discovery cohort repertoires had been generated on a single sequencing platform. Donor age, sex, ethnicity and CMV serostatus were compiled alongside the repertoire data.

Broad study findings and their caveats: A few of the identified cytomegalovirus-associated TCR beta chains were confirmed in vitro to be specific for cytomegalovirus antigens. The classifier was reported to diagnose cytomegalovirus status with high specificity and sensitivity in both the original and validation cohorts. In a later analysis, most CMV-associated TCR beta chains were found to appear HLA-restricted, with HLA associations seemingly driven largely by CMV exposure. The sequencing pipeline was judged likely to have produced a cluster of highly shared sequence variants as a technical artifact. Fewer than 20 rarely observed V segments, including chromosome 9 orphons, were excluded from the earlier analysis of almost 600 of the donors because counts were too low. According to a later analysis, TCR association rates differed among HLA loci, with DRB1 alleles showing the most associated TCRs and HLA-C alleles showing the fewest. In a later analysis, several top co-occurrence clusters were reported to appear linked to parvovirus B19, influenza, CMV and Epstein-Barr virus. CMV serostatus was the only immune exposure information available for the cohort. Compared with equally common non-associated chains, HLA-associated TCR beta chains in a later analysis were more clonally expanded and had lower generation probabilities. Most TCR sequences were seen in very few donors, while some public TCRs were found in many individuals. A further reported finding was that TCR beta sequences accurately predicted the HLA-A and HLA-B alleles for most subjects in the first cohort. Because HLA typing was unavailable for some donors at each locus, only the typed subset was used in association tests. In an earlier analysis of around 600 of the donors, most TCR beta V segments were observed in productive rearrangements about 87% or about 30% of the time, broadly matching IMGT annotations. At a false discovery rate of 0.05, a later analysis linked some 17,000 TCR beta sequences to specific HLA alleles. In this cohort, only TCR beta chains were sequenced, and detectable features were limited by the absence of alpha or paired-chain data. Correlated functional status among segregating V segments might be attributable to linkage disequilibrium, but an unknown experimental factor could not be ruled out. The authors suggested that the approach could potentially be generalized to other disease states and immunological phenotypes. Some IMGT-functional V segments, including TRBV6-2 and TRBV6-3, could not be distinguished by the 87-base-pair reads and were therefore excluded. A later genetic analysis associated a missense DCLRE1C variant with V-gene and J-gene trimming of TCR beta chains, and an independent cohort replicated the association. Strong co-occurrence of HLA alleles, especially DR and DQ, made assigning TCR associations to individual alleles difficult. The presence/absence analyses assumed that sequencing depth was roughly uniform across donors, and that assumption may not be true. A later genetic analysis reported fewer N-insertions in productive TCRs among donors in an Asian-associated ancestry cluster than the roughly 700-donor mean. The study listed 164 TCR beta chains as associated with cytomegalovirus.

In total, fewer than 750 healthy bone marrow donors made up the cohort. All cohort members were sampled while nominally healthy, although unrecorded immune exposures were likely present. The donor was CMV seronegative and was included in the group of about 400 seronegative cohort members. Every donor gave a peripheral blood sample, and the peripheral blood mononuclear cells from that sample were used for TCR beta sequencing. The Qiagen DNeasy Blood Extraction Kit was used to extract genomic DNA from the blood cell samples. About this clone itself: Its specific antigen is unknown. Per-base quality was not reported, and no clone a single base away is much larger than it.

The library was produced with the immunoSEQ multiplex PCR assay. For the multiplex PCR, a mixture combining 60 forward primers for TCR Vbeta segments and 13 reverse primers for TCR Jbeta segments was used. A multiplex PCR assay on genomic DNA amplified the CDR3 region of rearranged TCR beta genes. The Illumina HiSeq System was used to sequence the amplified TCR beta libraries as 87-base-pair reads. The authors' pipeline ran thus. A later analysis tallied 80 million to 95 million unique TCR beta chains across the 700 or so repertoires, and about 12 million of those chains were shared by two or more donors. A nearest-neighbor algorithm error-corrected the raw reads and collapsed the reads into unique sequences, merging closely related sequences to remove PCR and sequencing errors. V, D and J gene segments were assigned by aligning CDR3 sequences to IMGT reference sequences. Each retained sequence needed at least a six-nucleotide match to both a V gene segment and a J gene segment. Rearrangements were classified as productive when the CDR3 lacked stop codons and remained in frame with V and J, and all other rearrangements were classified as non-productive. Following IMGT convention, CDR3 was defined as the stretch from the second conserved V-encoded cysteine up to the conserved J-encoded phenylalanine. The earlier analysis of some 600 of the donors excluded sequences that lacked an unambiguous match to a single V gene segment. An earlier analysis of 550 to 650 of the donors classified V segments as functional when productive rearrangements were above 56.7% and as segregating when the standard deviation between donors was above 5%. A statistical classification framework was developed to diagnose cytomegalovirus status using the catalog of TCR beta chain sequences. V and J gene assignment, in a later analysis, came from comparing TCR nucleotide sequences with IMGT/GENE-DB human TR gene sequences. Using the TCRdist pipeline, a later analysis assigned CDR3 sequences along with most-parsimonious VDJ recombination scenarios. In a later analysis, each TCR beta chain was defined by its CDR3 amino acid sequence together with its V-gene family, and reads lacking a unique V-gene family were excluded. As a way to deal with suspected cross-contamination and a sequencing artifact, a later analysis dropped approximately 590 nucleotide sequences that were highly shared and had low generation probability. In a later analysis, a clonal expansion index was calculated for each public chain from normalized within-repertoire ranks of inferred template counts. A later analysis computed generation probabilities with a VDJ recombination model fitted to out-of-frame rearrangements, and checked the results against IGoR. A later analysis scored TCR-TCR, TCR-HLA and TCR-CMV co-occurrence with hypergeometric tests, applying a repertoire-size bias correction to TCR pairs. A later analysis estimated false discovery rates by permuting HLA or CMV assignments 20 times. A later analysis grouped co-occurring TCRs with DBSCAN, adding TCRdist sequence similarity when clustering within HLA-allele-positive subsets. For co-occurrence clustering, repertoires with fewer than 30,000 or more than 120,000 public chains were excluded, along with five or six repertoires with anomalous nucleotide sharing. The source is immuneACCESS, and TCRdb retained only in-frame sequences with V and J called. Part of the clones is not carried over; for the studies checked, unresolved V genes explain less than half of this, and the remainder is unexplained. V, J and clone size reflect that table, while D and trimming were determined from the DNA. The sample data list over 150,000 clones, and 70% to 85% of these were observed just once. The top ten clonotypes cover around 0.1% of the sample.

Taken from cysteine to phenylalanine, the CDR3 has 16 residues. The DNA shown is the 48-base CDR3, in frame from base 1. Trimming takes 4 bases from V and 6 bases from J, and the germline ends sit 23 bases apart. The germline V gene yields SGDLS for CDR1 and YYNGEE for CDR2. The V and J segments used are TRBV9 and TRBJ2-7; the D segment could be TRBD1, given 6 matching bases. The specimen sequenced was PBMCs. The sequence was collected from a boy aged 2 to 9 in good health and CMV-seronegative. The CDR3 loop reads CASSPRLYREIGEQYF. DNA sequence: TGTGCCAGCAGCCCGCGACTTTACAGGGAAATCGGCGAGCAGTACTTC.